What follows is one TCR beta chain and its context. Every single patient, without exception, relapsed after autologous stem cell transplantation, and brentuximab vedotin exposure varied. This sample was included in a study of PD-1 blockade in classical Hodgkin lymphoma. Some clones are missing from TCRdb's copy, which holds only in-frame ones; the method was immunoSEQ multiplex PCR. The table lists about 7,000 clones, 84% of them singletons. The clonotype was recovered from a human donor with classical Hodgkin lymphoma. The sample here was peripheral blood mononuclear cells (PBMCs), taken at baseline.

CDR3 coding DNA: TGTGCCAGCAGCTCCCCGACAGGGGTAATCGACGAGCAGTACTTC. It translates to CASSSPTGVIDEQYF. This chain uses TRBV7-9 with TRBJ2-7; 8 nucleotides match TRBD1. Trimming removed 4 bases from V and 5 bases from J; junction bases left unmatched: 10. The CDR3 contains 15 residues. Germline CDR1 and CDR2: SEHNR and FQNEAQ (reference sequence). The entire variable domain, with the rest obtained from reference TRBV7-9 and TRBJ2-7, is as follows: DTGVSQNPRHKITKRGQNVTFRCDPISEHNRLYWYRQTLGQGPEFLTYFQNEAQLEKSRLLSDRFSAERPKGSFSTLEIQRTEQGDSAMYLCASSSPTGVIDEQYFGPGTRLTVT.